This T cell receptor (beta chain) was observed in a study of blood T cells in healthy people across ages. Peripheral blood samples of 9 to 10 milliliters were drawn from each donor. PCR was performed a second time for about 7 to 11 cycles using a sample-barcoded 5' primer and a J-beta primer mix. A template-switch adaptor that had 12 random nucleotides put a tag on each cDNA molecule. A single record per CDR3 protein comes from TCRdb applying MiXCR to the 5' RACE reads. The profile shows some 1.4 million distinct CDR3 sequences, about 43% of them singletons. Study outcomes and limitations: The CMV status of each donor remained undetermined, and this could have confounded shifts in expanded clonotypes. Across the age range, TCR beta diversity per million T cells fell in a roughly linear way.

A note on this clonotype: The antigen is not known.

This CDR3 has 14 amino acids. V was pared by 0 bases and J by 10 bases, with 13 bases between. Germline CDR1 and CDR2: SGDLS and YYNGEE. Specimen: blood. The V call is TRBV9, the J call TRBJ1-4; the D is unclear. The source of this sequence is a woman aged 18-29 years in good health. CDR3 DNA sequence: TGTGCCAGCAGCGTAGGTAACCACATGGGAAAACTGTTTTTT. Amino acids: CASSVGNHMGKLFF.